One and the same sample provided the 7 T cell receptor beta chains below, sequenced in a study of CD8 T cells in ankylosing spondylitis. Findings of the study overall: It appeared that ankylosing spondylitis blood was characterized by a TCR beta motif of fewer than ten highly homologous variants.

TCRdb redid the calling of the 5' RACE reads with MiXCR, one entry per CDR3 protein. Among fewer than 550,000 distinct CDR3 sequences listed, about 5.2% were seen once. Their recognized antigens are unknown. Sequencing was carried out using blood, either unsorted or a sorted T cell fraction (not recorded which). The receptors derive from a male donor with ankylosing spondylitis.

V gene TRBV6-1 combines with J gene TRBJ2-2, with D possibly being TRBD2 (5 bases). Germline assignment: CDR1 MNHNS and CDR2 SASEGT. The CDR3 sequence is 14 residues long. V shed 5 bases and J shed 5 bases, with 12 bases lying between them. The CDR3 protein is CASSNSPGTGELFF. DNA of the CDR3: TGTGCCAGCAGTAATAGCCCGGGGACCGGGGAGCTGTTTTTT.

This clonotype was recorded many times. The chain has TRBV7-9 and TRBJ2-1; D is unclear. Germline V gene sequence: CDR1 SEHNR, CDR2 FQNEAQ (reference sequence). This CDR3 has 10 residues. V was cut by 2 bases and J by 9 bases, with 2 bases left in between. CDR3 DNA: TGTGCCAGCAGCTTAAGTGAGCAGTTCTTC. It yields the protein CASSLSEQFF.

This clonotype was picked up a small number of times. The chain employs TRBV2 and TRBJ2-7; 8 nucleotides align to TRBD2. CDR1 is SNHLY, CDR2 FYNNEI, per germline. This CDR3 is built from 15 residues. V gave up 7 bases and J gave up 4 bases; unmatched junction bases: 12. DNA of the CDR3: TGTGCCAGCAAGCGTTCCGGGGGGGGCGAGTACGAGCAGTACTTC. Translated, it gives CASKRSGGGEYEQYF.

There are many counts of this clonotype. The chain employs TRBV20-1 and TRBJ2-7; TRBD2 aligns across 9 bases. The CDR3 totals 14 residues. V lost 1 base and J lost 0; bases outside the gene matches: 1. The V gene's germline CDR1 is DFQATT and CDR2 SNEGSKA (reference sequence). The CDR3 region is CSARVSGSSYEQYF. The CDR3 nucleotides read TGCAGTGCTAGAGTTAGCGGGAGCTCCTACGAGCAGTACTTC.

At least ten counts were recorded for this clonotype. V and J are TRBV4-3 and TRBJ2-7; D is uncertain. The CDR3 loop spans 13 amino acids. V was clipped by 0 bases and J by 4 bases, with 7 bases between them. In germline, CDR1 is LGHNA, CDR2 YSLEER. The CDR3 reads CASSQDLRYEQYF. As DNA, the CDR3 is TGCGCCAGCAGCCAAGATTTACGGTACGAGCAGTACTTC.

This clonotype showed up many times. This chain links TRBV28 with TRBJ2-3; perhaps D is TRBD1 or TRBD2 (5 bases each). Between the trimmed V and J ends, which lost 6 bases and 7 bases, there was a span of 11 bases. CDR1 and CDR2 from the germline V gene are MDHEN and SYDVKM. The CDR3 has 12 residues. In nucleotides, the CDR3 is TGTGCCAGCAGCCTGGGACCAAATACGCAGTATTTT. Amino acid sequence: CASSLGPNTQYF.

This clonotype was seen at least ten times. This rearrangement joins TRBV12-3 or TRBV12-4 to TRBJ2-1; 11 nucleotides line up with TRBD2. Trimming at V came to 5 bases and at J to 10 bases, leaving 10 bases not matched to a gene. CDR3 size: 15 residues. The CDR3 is CASSTGTSGFREQFF. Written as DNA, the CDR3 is TGTGCCAGCAGTACCGGGACTAGCGGATTTAGGGAGCAGTTCTTC.